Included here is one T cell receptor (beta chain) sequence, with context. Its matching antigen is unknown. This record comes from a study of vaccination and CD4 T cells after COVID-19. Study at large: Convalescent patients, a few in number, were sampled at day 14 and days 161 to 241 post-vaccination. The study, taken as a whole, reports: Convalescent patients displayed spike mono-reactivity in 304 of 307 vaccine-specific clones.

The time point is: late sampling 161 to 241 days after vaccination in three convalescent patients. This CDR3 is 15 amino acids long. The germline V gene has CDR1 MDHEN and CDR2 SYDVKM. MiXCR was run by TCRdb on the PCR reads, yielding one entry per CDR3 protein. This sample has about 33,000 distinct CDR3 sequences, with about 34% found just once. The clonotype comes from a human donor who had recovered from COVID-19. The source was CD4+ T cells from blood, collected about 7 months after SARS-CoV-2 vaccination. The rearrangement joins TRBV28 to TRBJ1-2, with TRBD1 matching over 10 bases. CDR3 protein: CAIRGRQGALYGYTF. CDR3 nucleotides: TGTGCGATAAGGGGCAGACAGGGGGCTCTCTATGGCTACACCTTC.